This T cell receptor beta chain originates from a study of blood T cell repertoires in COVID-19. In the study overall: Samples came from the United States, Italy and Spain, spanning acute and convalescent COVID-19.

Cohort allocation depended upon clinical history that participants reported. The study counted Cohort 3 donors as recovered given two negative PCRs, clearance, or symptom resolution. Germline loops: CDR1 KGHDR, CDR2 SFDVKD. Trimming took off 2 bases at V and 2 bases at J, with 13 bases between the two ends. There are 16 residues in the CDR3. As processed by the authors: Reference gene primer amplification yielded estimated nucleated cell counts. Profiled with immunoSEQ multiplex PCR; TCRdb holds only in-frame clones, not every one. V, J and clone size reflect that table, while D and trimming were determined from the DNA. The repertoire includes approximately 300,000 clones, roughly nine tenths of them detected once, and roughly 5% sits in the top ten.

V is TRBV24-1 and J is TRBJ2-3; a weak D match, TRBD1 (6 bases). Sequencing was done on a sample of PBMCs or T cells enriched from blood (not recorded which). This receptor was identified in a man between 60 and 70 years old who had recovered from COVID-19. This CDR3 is CATSDSSRGYTDTQYF. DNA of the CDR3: TGTGCCACCAGTGATTCTAGCAGGGGCTACACAGATACGCAGTATTTT.